Below are 32 T cell receptor beta chains sequenced from a single sample in a study of cytomegalovirus exposure and HLA in healthy donors. The PCR had 60 Vbeta and 13 Jbeta primers. Here immunoSEQ multiplex PCR was the method, and the copy in TCRdb shows in-frame clones only, minus some. The sample shows about 130,000 clones, 80% to 90% of them seen only once. The source material was PBMCs. Source of these receptors: a woman aged 40 to 50 in good health and CMV-seropositive.

CDR3 DNA: TGTGCCAGCAGCTTAGAAGCGGGAGCCTACGAGCAGTACTTC. Encoded protein: CASSLEAGAYEQYF. The chain carries TRBV7-8 and TRBJ2-7, with 8 bases matching TRBD2. V was clipped by 1 base and J by 2 bases; unmatched bases: 1. CDR1 SGHVS and CDR2 FQNEAQ come from the germline V gene. The CDR3 consists of 14 residues. Drawing the rest from reference TRBV7-8 and TRBJ2-7, the complete variable domain is GAGVSQSPRYKVAKRGQDVALRCDPISGHVSLFWYQQALGQGPEFLTYFQNEAQLDKSGLPSDRFFAERPEGSVSTLKIQRTQQEDSAVYLCASSLEAGAYEQYFGPGTRLTVT.

In this sample, this clone turned up once. The chain employs TRBV6-1 and TRBJ1-1; 7 bases map to TRBD1. Germline values: CDR1 MNHNS, CDR2 SASEGT. The CDR3 is 13 amino acids. V was clipped by 2 bases and J by 8 bases; unmatched bases: 5. The CDR3 is CASSEWGQWEAFF. The CDR3 DNA is TGTGCCAGCAGTGAATGGGGACAGTGGGAAGCTTTCTTT.

The V gene is TRBV5-6, the J gene TRBJ2-5, with 8 nucleotides matching TRBD2. The CDR3 length is 14 residues. The J segment lost 5 bases and the V segment lost 6 bases, leaving 9 bases of the junction unmatched. Germline V gene sequence: CDR1 SGHDT, CDR2 YYEEEE. The CDR3 DNA follows: TGTGCCAGCAAAGGACTAGCCGCAGAGGAGACCCAGTACTTC. Residues: CASKGLAAEETQYF. Full variable domain (rest looked up from reference TRBV5-6 and TRBJ2-5): DAGVTQSPTHLIKTRGQQVTLRCSPKSGHDTVSWYQQALGQGPQFIFQYYEEEERQRGNFPDRFSGHQFPNYSSELNVNALLLGDSALYLCASKGLAAEETQYFGPGTRLLVL.

This rearrangement joins TRBV2 to TRBJ2-5, with TRBD2 identical over 8 bases. The CDR3 contains 14 residues. From germline, CDR1 is SNHLY and CDR2 FYNNEI. Unmatched junction bases numbered 9, after V lost 5 bases and J lost 7 bases. Here the CDR3 reads CASSFLAGDGTQYF. The CDR3 region has the DNA TGTGCCAGCAGTTTCCTAGCGGGCGATGGGACCCAGTACTTC.

This CDR3 reads CASSPGGHGEKLFF. The CDR3 DNA follows: TGTGCCAGCAGTCCCGGGGGGCATGGTGAAAAACTGTTTTTT. The chain carries TRBV27 and TRBJ1-4; D perhaps matches TRBD1 (6 bases). Germline loops: CDR1 MNHEY, CDR2 SMNVEV (reference sequence). There are 14 residues in the CDR3. The V end was cut by 5 bases, the J end by 7 bases, with 14 bases between.

The V and J genes are TRBV28 and TRBJ2-1; D gene uncertain. V was trimmed by 5 bases and J by 8 bases, leaving 13 bases between them. Germline CDR1 and CDR2: MDHEN and SYDVKM. The CDR3 contains 13 residues. The CDR3 region has the DNA TGTGCCAGCAGTCAAAATGCCCGGGATGAGCAGTTCTTC. Translation: CASSQNARDEQFF.

The chain couples TRBV5-8 to TRBJ2-1; 10 positions agree with TRBD2. The CDR3 runs to 15 residues. The germline V gene has CDR1 SGHTS and CDR2 YDEGEE. J gave up 9 bases and V 4 bases, and 10 bases lay outside the gene matches. CDR3 nucleotide sequence: TGTGCCAGCAGCAGGGGGACTAGCGTCCCGGTTGAGCAGTTCTTC. Translation gives CASSRGTSVPVEQFF.

This chain joins TRBV6-5 and TRBJ1-3, with 7 positions matching TRBD1. CDR1 and CDR2 from the germline V gene are MNHEY and SVGAGI. Losses at the gene ends were 0 bases for V and 3 bases for J; bases not matched to a gene: 5. This CDR3 has 16 residues. The CDR3 region has the DNA TGTGCCAGCAGTTACTCAGGGGGCGCGATTGGAAACACCATATATTTT. Amino acid sequence: CASSYSGGAIGNTIYF.

The gene calls are TRBV11-2 and TRBJ2-7; 10 bases align to TRBD1. This CDR3 is 13 amino acids long. In germline, CDR1 is SGHAT, CDR2 FQNNGV. Trimming took 5 bases from V and 4 from J; bases not matched to a gene: 2. CDR3: CASSRTGGYEQYF. The CDR3 DNA follows: TGTGCCAGCAGCCGGACAGGGGGATACGAGCAGTACTTC.

This clone was seen more than once but under ten times. The gene calls are TRBV19 and TRBJ1-1; D unclear. Looked up from germline, CDR1 is LNHDA and CDR2 is SQIVND (reference sequence). V was pared by 2 bases and J by 0 bases, with 4 bases between. This CDR3 spans 13 amino acids. CDR3 region: CASSIYLNTEAFF. CDR3 DNA sequence: TGTGCCAGTAGTATATACTTGAACACTGAAGCTTTCTTT.

The rearrangement uses TRBV19 and TRBJ1-1; no clear D. The CDR3 spans 15 residues. Trimming left V 5 bases short and J 1 base short, with 14 bases between. Germline CDR1 LNHDA, CDR2 SQIVND (reference sequence). DNA of the CDR3: TGTGCCAGTAGTCGGCGGACGGGAACGAACACTGAAGCTTTCTTT. Protein sequence: CASSRRTGTNTEAFF.

The chain is built from TRBV7-9 and TRBJ1-2; 9 bases match TRBD1. CDR3 size: 16 residues. Per the germline V gene, CDR1 is SEHNR and CDR2 is FQNEAQ (reference sequence). Germline trimming cut 1 base from V and 2 bases from J; bases unmatched to any gene: 5. CDR3 nucleotide sequence: TGTGCCAGCAGCTTAGAAGGGGACAGGGTGAACTATGGCTACACCTTC. As protein: CASSLEGDRVNYGYTF.

CDR3 protein: CASKSVGSGTYEQYF. The DNA for the CDR3 is TGTGCCAGCAAATCCGTGGGTAGCGGAACCTACGAGCAGTACTTC. The chain couples TRBV13 to TRBJ2-7, with D possibly matching TRBD2 (6 bases). Looked up from germline, CDR1 is PRHDT and CDR2 is FYEKMQ (reference sequence). V was clipped by 7 bases and J by 2 bases, with 18 bases between them. There are 15 residues in the CDR3.

The DNA for the CDR3 is TGTGCCAGGGTGCGAGGCGGTCAGCCCCAGCATTTT. This translates into CARVRGGQPQHF. The genes are TRBV19 and TRBJ1-5; D gene unclear. The germline gives CDR1 LNHDA, CDR2 SQIVND (reference sequence). The CDR3 is made up of 12 amino acids. V dropped 9 bases and J dropped 6 bases, with 12 bases sitting between them.

This chain uses TRBV27 with TRBJ1-1; no definite D call. V lost 2 bases, J lost 3 bases, and 13 bases lay in between. CDR3 length: 15 residues. Germline CDR1 is MNHEY and CDR2 is SMNVEV (reference sequence). The CDR3 protein is CASSLLVGRDTEAFF. The CDR3 DNA is TGTGCCAGCAGTTTACTGGTAGGGAGGGACACTGAAGCTTTCTTT.

The V and J genes are TRBV10-3 and TRBJ2-3; 10 bases agree with TRBD2. CDR3 length equals 15 residues. Per the germline V gene, CDR1 is ENHRY and CDR2 is SYGVKD. Losses at the gene ends were 5 bases for V and 4 bases for J; bases not matched to a gene: 6. This chain's CDR3 is CAISKSGRAPDTQYF. CDR3 DNA sequence: TGTGCCATCAGTAAAAGCGGGAGGGCCCCAGATACGCAGTATTTT.

This clone was recorded a few times. The same CDR3 can be traced to other DNA sequences in this sample. The rearrangement joins TRBV28 to TRBJ1-2, with 11 nucleotides matching TRBD1. V trimming: 6 bases; J trimming: 4 bases; junction bases outside the gene matches: 4. Looked up from germline, CDR1 is MDHEN and CDR2 is SYDVKM. The CDR3 spans 14 residues. Here the CDR3 DNA reads TGTGCCAGCAGCCTGGGACAGGGGGGCTATGGCTACACCTTC. It encodes CASSLGQGGYGYTF.

The chain couples TRBV13 to TRBJ2-5, with D hard to call. The CDR3 is made up of 13 amino acids. V lost 4 bases to trimming and J lost 0 bases, with 6 bases between them. CDR1 PRHDT and CDR2 FYEKMQ come from the germline V gene (reference sequence). The CDR3 DNA follows: TGTGCCAGCAGCTCACCTAACCAAGAGACCCAGTACTTC. Translation: CASSSPNQETQYF.

V gene TRBV9 combines with J gene TRBJ1-2, with D perhaps matching TRBD1 (5 bases). Germline CDR1 SGDLS, CDR2 YYNGEE. V was shortened by 0 bases and J by 4 bases, with 16 bases between the two germline ends. The CDR3 loop spans 16 amino acids. CDR3: CASSVGDVGDFYGYTF. CDR3 sequence (DNA): TGTGCCAGCAGCGTAGGGGACGTAGGGGACTTCTATGGCTACACCTTC.

V and J are TRBV30 and TRBJ2-1, with a tentative D call TRBD1 (6 bases). Germline V lookup: CDR1 GTSNPN, CDR2 SVGIG (reference sequence). The germline V and J ends were trimmed by 1 base and 6 bases, with 7 bases remaining between them. This CDR3 comprises 12 residues. The CDR3 region is CAWSAGVNEQFF. In nucleotides, the CDR3 is TGTGCCTGGAGTGCAGGGGTCAATGAGCAGTTCTTC.

The rearrangement uses TRBV4-1 and TRBJ2-7; no clear D gene. This CDR3 contains 12 residues. The V gene's germline CDR1 is MGHRA and CDR2 YSYEKL. Between the trimmed V and J ends, which lost 2 bases and 5 bases, there was a span of 7 bases. The CDR3 here is CASSQINDEQYF. The CDR3 coding sequence is TGCGCCAGCAGCCAAATTAATGACGAGCAGTACTTC.

This rearrangement joins TRBV10-3 to TRBJ2-1; perhaps TRBD2 as D (6 bases). The CDR3 length is 16 residues. Trimming cost V 0 bases and J 2 bases, with 11 bases left between them. The germline V gene has CDR1 ENHRY and CDR2 SYGVKD. CDR3 DNA sequence: TGTGCCATCAGTGAGTCGGAGGAGGGCCCCTACAATGAGCAGTTCTTC. Translating it yields CAISESEEGPYNEQFF.

The chain links TRBV21-1 to TRBJ1-2; TRBD1 reflects the table's D call only, with no check against the DNA. TRBV21-1 is annotated as a pseudogene. This CDR3 has 13 residues. In DNA form, the CDR3 reads TGTGCCAGCAGACAGGGGATCGGCTATGGCTACACCTTC. Encoded protein: CASRQGIGYGYTF.

The V call is TRBV25-1, the J call TRBJ1-4, with 7 positions matching TRBD1. The CDR3 runs 14 residues. V shed 5 bases and J 7 bases; nucleotides not matched to a gene: 7. CDR1 is MGHDK, CDR2 SYGVNS, per germline. The CDR3 spells CASSSRGLGEKLFF. The CDR3, as DNA: TGTGCCAGCAGTTCTAGGGGGCTTGGTGAAAAACTGTTTTTT.

The rearrangement links TRBV5-1 to TRBJ2-3; D is unclear. Trimming stripped 2 bases from V and 1 base from J, with 11 bases between. The CDR3 has 15 amino acids. Germline V gene sequence: CDR1 SGHRS, CDR2 YFSETQ. CDR3 nucleotides: TGCGCCAGCAGCTTTTTAGTTACTGGCACAGATACGCAGTATTTT. Protein: CASSFLVTGTDTQYF.

The rearrangement links TRBV2 to TRBJ1-5, with 7 nucleotides matching TRBD1. CDR1 is SNHLY and CDR2 is FYNNEI in the germline V gene. J was trimmed by 3 bases and V by 6 bases; bases with no gene match: 11. CDR3 length: 16 residues. The DNA for the CDR3 is TGTGCCAGCAGGGGGGACCCTGGACAGGCCAATCAGCCCCAGCATTTT. This gives the protein CASRGDPGQANQPQHF.

This chain uses TRBV30 with TRBJ2-2; TRBD1 matches at 9 bases. V was pared by 1 base and J by 6 bases, with 9 bases of the junction left unmatched. From germline, CDR1 is GTSNPN and CDR2 SVGIG (reference sequence). CDR3 length equals 16 residues. CDR3 DNA: TGTGCCTGGAGTGACAGGGGGCGCAGAGTGGCCGGGGAGCTGTTTTTT. Residues: CAWSDRGRRVAGELFF.

The chain employs TRBV19 and TRBJ2-1; the match to TRBD2 covers 14 bases. The CDR3 is 16 residues long. J lost 9 bases, V lost 3 bases, and 7 bases had no gene match. Germline CDR1 reads LNHDA; CDR2 reads SQIVND (reference sequence). The CDR3 DNA reads as TGTGCCAGTAGTATGGAACCGGGACTAGCGGGAGCTGAGCAGTTCTTC. Translated: CASSMEPGLAGAEQFF.

V gene TRBV28 combines with J gene TRBJ1-5, with D uncertain. V lost 3 bases to trimming and J lost 4 bases, with 10 bases between them. The germline CDR1 and CDR2 sequences are MDHEN and SYDVKM. There are 14 residues in the CDR3. The CDR3 spells CASSFSPGNQPQHF. The CDR3 DNA reads as TGTGCCAGCAGTTTTAGTCCTGGTAATCAGCCCCAGCATTTT.

The chain uses TRBV27 and TRBJ2-3; the D is unclear. Trimming stripped 4 bases from V and 5 bases from J, with 16 bases between. Germline loops: CDR1 MNHEY, CDR2 SMNVEV (reference sequence). The length of the CDR3 is 15 residues. The CDR3 spells CASSWAGGYGDTQYF. The CDR3, as DNA: TGTGCCAGCAGTTGGGCCGGTGGGTACGGAGATACGCAGTATTTT.

The chain combines TRBV11-2 with TRBJ1-1; possibly TRBD1 for D (5 bases). Germline V CDR1 and CDR2: SGHAT, FQNNGV. The CDR3 has 14 residues. V lost 0 bases to trimming and J lost 8 bases, with 13 bases between them. DNA of the CDR3: TGTGCCAGCAGCTTAGATCGGACAATCAAGGAAGCTTTCTTT. Translating it yields CASSLDRTIKEAFF.

This sequence joins TRBV5-1 and TRBJ2-2; 7 bases map to TRBD1. With 0 bases clipped from V and 2 bases from J, the junction kept 4 bases outside the gene matches. Germline CDR1 is SGHRS and CDR2 is YFSETQ. The CDR3 is 16 amino acids. Here the CDR3 reads CASSLVGDSNTGELFF. The CDR3 DNA reads TGCGCCAGCAGCTTGGTGGGGGACAGTAACACCGGGGAGCTGTTTTTT.